These 8 T cell receptor beta chains share one sample of origin, sequenced in a study of control samples from healthy donors and cancer patients. TCRdb's copy holds only in-frame clones and misses some; the assay was immunoSEQ multiplex PCR. Of roughly 450,000 clones in the sample, around 90% were seen once. Sequenced input: PBMCs. The source is a man aged 35 to 55 with head and neck cancer.

The V and J genes are TRBV29-1 and TRBJ1-2, with D perhaps TRBD1 (5 bases). The V and J ends lost 7 bases and 8 bases respectively, with 11 bases between them. Looked up from germline, CDR1 is SQVTM and CDR2 is ANQGSEA. There are 10 residues in the CDR3. CDR3 region: CSARGEGYTF. The DNA of the CDR3 is TGCAGCGCCCGGGGGGAAGGCTACACCTTC.

The J gene is TRBJ1-4, the V gene TRBV18, with 12 bases lining up with TRBD1. Looked up from germline, CDR1 is KGHSH and CDR2 is LQKENI. With V trimmed by 4 bases and J by 0 bases, 9 bases remained unmatched. The CDR3 consists of 19 residues. CDR3 nucleotides: TGTGCCAGCTCACTGTACCAGGGACAGGGGGCAACAACTAATGAAAAACTGTTTTTT. It is translated as CASSLYQGQGATTNEKLFF.

CDR3 residues: CASSANIDTDTQYF. Written as DNA, the CDR3 is TGTGCCAGCAGTGCCAATATCGACACAGATACGCAGTATTTT. This chain joins TRBV25-1 and TRBJ2-3; D not resolved. The CDR3 covers 14 residues. Trimming removed 4 bases at V and 2 bases at J, with 10 bases between. CDR1 MGHDK and CDR2 SYGVNS come from the germline V gene.

This clone was detected only once. The genes are TRBV6-2 or TRBV6-3 and TRBJ1-1; the D gene is possibly TRBD1 (5 bases). V lost 0 bases, J lost 1 base, and 12 bases lay in between. CDR1 is MNHEY and CDR2 is SVGEGT in the germline V gene. The CDR3 extends over 16 amino acids. The CDR3, as DNA: TGTGCCAGCAGTTACTCGATACGACAGCAGAACACTGAAGCTTTCTTT. Translating it yields CASSYSIRQQNTEAFF.

The chain has TRBV28 and TRBJ1-2; D is perhaps TRBD1 (5 bases). The CDR3 has 15 residues. V gave up 6 bases and J gave up 2 bases, with 16 bases separating them. The germline V gene has CDR1 MDHEN and CDR2 SYDVKM. CDR3 residues: CASRPPRDRNYGYTF. The CDR3 DNA sequence: TGTGCCAGCAGGCCTCCCCGGGACCGGAACTATGGCTACACCTTC.

The chain carries TRBV28 and TRBJ2-2; possible D gene TRBD2, 6 bases. CDR1 is MDHEN, CDR2 SYDVKM, per germline. The CDR3 totals 17 residues. V lost 6 bases to trimming and J lost 5 bases, with 22 bases between them. The CDR3 bases are TGTGCCAGCAGCTCTTTCCCTGGGACTGGGGAAACCGGGGAGCTGTTTTTT. It encodes CASSSFPGTGETGELFF.

Only one count was recorded for this clone. This rearrangement joins TRBV9 to TRBJ2-3, with 13 bases matching TRBD2. CDR1 is SGDLS and CDR2 is YYNGEE in the germline V gene. This CDR3 region has 16 residues. The ends lost 0 bases at V and 3 bases at J; junction bases unmatched: 1. The CDR3 is CASSVELAGGTDTQYF. As DNA, the CDR3 is TGTGCCAGCAGCGTAGAACTAGCGGGGGGGACAGATACGCAGTATTTT. The full variable domain, completed using reference TRBV9 and TRBJ2-3, is DSGVTQTPKHLITATGQRVTLRCSPRSGDLSVYWYQQSLDQGLQFLIQYYNGEERAKGNILERFSAQQFPDLHSELNLSSLELGDSALYFCASSVELAGGTDTQYFGPGTRLTVL.

The chain combines TRBV29-1 with TRBJ1-1; D is possibly TRBD1 (6 bases). Germline V gene lookup returns CDR1 SQVTM and CDR2 ANQGSEA. The CDR3 covers 14 residues. Trimming left V 7 bases short and J 7 bases short, with 22 bases between. The CDR3 protein is CSAQLGRGSFEAFF. The CDR3 DNA reads TGCAGCGCCCAGCTGGGCAGGGGTTCTTTTGAAGCTTTCTTT.